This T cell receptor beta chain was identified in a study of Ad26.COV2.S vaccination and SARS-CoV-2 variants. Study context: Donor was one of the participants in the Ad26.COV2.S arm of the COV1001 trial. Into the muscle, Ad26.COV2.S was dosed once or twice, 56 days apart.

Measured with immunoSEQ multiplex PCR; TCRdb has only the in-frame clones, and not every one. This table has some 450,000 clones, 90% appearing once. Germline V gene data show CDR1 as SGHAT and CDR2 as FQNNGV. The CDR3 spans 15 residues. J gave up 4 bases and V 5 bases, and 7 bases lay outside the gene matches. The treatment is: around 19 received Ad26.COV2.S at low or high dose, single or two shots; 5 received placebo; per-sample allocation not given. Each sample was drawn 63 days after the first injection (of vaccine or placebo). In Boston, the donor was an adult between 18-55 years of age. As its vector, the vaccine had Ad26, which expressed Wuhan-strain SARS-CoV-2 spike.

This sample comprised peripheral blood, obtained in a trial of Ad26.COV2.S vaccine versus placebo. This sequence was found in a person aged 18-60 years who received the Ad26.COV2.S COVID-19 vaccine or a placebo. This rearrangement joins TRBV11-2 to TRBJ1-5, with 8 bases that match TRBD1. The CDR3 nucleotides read TGTGCCAGCAGCCCCGGGACAGGCCCGAATCAGCCCCAGCATTTT. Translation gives CASSPGTGPNQPQHF.